This T cell receptor beta chain was recorded in a study of blood T cell repertoires in COVID-19. At the level of the study: Donors in the United States, Italy and Spain gave samples during acute or convalescent COVID-19. In each case, the material was cDNA or gDNA derived from T cells, B-cell-depleted T cells, or PBMCs.

Authors' methods: Amplification of reference gene primers was used by the study to estimate nucleated cell counts. Sequencing used immunoSEQ multiplex PCR; TCRdb keeps in-frame clones, though not all of them. The DNA was the basis for D and trimming; V, J and clone size are from that table. The sample has approximately 70,000 clones, 87% seen once. CDR1 is SGDLS and CDR2 is YYNGEE in the germline V gene. This CDR3 contains 13 residues. V lost 4 bases and J lost 2, with 9 bases in between. This clone was seen once. This chain joins TRBV9 and TRBJ1-2; D possibly corresponds to TRBD1 (5 bases). This TCR was sampled from a man in his fifties or sixties with active COVID-19. Sequencing was done on a sample of peripheral blood. The CDR3 loop is CASSLGGNYGYTF. As DNA, the CDR3 is TGTGCCAGCAGCCTCGGGGGGAACTATGGCTACACCTTC.